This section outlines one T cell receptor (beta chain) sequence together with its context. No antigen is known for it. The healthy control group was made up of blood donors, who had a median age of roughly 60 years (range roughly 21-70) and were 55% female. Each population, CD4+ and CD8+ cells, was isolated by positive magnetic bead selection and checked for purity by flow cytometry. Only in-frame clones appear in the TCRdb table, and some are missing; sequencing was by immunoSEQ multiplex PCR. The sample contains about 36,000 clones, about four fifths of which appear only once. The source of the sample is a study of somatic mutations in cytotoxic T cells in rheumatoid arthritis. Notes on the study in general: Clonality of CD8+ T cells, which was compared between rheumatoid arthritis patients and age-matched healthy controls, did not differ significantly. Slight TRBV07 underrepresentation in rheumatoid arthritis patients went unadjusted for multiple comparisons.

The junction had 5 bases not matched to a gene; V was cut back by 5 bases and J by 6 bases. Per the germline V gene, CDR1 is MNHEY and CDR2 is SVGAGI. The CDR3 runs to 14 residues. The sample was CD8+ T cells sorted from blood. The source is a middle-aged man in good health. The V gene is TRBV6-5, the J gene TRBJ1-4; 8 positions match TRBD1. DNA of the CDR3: TGTGCCAGCAGTCAGCAGGGGGCCGATGAAAAACTGTTTTTT. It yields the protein CASSQQGADEKLFF.